In its sample, the clone carrying this T cell receptor beta chain was seen once. Its antigen is not identified. CDR1 is SEHNR and CDR2 is FQNEAQ in the germline V gene (reference sequence). The V gene lost 5 bases and the J gene lost 4 bases, with 17 bases spanning the gap. CDR3 length equals 15 residues. These data belong to a study of CD8 T cells in ankylosing spondylitis. Study-level results: A TCR beta motif of roughly eight highly homologous variants appeared characteristic of ankylosing spondylitis blood. CD8+ by phenotype, disease-linked clones were relatively rare in peripheral blood. Clones tied to disease were said to be significantly enriched in matched ankylosing spondylitis synovial fluid.

Quantitative molecular-barcoded 5'-RACE generated the TCR beta libraries. One entry per CDR3 protein, called by TCRdb with MiXCR from the 5' RACE reads. The data hold about 280,000 distinct CDR3 sequences, with 20% observed a single time. The V call is TRBV7-9, the J call TRBJ1-2; D remains ambiguous. Input material: blood, either unsorted or a sorted T cell fraction (not recorded which). This clonotype was obtained from a male donor with ankylosing spondylitis or in good health (not recorded which). In DNA form, the CDR3 reads TGTGCCAGCAGCCCCACCGCAGGTCCCACCTATGGCTACACCTTC. Encoded protein: CASSPTAGPTYGYTF.